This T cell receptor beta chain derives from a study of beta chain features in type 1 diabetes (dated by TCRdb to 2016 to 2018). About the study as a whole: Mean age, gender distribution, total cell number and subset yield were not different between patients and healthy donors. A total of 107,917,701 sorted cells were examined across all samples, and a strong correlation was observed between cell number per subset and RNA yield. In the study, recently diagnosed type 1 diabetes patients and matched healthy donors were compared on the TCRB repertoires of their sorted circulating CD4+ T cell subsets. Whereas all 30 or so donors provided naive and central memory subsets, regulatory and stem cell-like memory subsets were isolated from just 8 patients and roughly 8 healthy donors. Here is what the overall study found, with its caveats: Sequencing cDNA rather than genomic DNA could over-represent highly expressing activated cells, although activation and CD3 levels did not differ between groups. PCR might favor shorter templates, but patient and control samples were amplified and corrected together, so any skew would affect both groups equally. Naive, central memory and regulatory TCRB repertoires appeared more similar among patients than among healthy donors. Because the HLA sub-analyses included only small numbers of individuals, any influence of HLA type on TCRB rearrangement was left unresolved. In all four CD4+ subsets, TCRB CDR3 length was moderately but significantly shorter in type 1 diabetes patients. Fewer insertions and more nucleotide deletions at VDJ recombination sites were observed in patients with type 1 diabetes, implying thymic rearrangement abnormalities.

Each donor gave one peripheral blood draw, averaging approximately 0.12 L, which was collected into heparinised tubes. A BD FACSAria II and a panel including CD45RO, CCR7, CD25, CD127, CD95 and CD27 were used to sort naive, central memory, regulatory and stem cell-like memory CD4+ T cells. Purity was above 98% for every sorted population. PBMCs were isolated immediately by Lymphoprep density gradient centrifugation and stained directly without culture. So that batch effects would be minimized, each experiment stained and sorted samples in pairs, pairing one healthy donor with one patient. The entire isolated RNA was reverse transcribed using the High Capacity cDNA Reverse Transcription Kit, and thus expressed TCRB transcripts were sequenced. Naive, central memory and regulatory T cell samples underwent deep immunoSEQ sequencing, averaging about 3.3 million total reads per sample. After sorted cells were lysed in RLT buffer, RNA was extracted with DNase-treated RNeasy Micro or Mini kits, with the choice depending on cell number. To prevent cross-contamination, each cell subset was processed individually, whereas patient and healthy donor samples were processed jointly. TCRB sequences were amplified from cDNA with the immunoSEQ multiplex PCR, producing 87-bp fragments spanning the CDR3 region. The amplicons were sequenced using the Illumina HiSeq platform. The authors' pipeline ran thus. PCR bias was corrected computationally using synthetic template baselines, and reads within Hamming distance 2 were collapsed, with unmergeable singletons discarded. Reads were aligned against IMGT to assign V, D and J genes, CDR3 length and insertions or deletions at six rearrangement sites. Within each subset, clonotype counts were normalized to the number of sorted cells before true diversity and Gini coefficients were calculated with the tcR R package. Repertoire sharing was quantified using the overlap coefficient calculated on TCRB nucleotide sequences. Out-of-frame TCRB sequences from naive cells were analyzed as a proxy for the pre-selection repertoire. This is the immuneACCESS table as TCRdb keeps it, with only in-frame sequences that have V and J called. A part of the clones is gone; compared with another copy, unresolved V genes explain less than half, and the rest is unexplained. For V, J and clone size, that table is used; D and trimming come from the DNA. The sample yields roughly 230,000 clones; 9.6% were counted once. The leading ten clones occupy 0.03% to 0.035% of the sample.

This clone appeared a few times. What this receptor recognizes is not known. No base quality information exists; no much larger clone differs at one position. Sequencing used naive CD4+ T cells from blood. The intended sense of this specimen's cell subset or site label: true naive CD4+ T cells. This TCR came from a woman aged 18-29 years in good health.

The CDR3 in this case is CASSPDRGGYEQYF. The base sequence is TGCGCCAGCAGCCCGGACAGGGGGGGATACGAGCAGTACTTC. The chain links TRBV5-1 with TRBJ2-7, with 10 junctional bases fitting TRBD1. From cysteine to phenylalanine, the CDR3 is 14 amino acids long. Solely the CDR3 DNA is kept, with 42 bases framed from the first base. The junction shows trimming of 4 bases on V and 4 bases on J, and the gene matches do not reach 5 bases of it. CDR1 and CDR2, per the germline V gene, are SGHRS and YFSETQ.